The 12 T cell receptor beta chains in this list originate from one sample, sequenced in a study of blood T cell repertoires in COVID-19. TCRdb keeps only in-frame clones here, not all; method: immunoSEQ multiplex PCR. The table includes hundreds of thousands of clones, roughly 85% detected once. The sample was peripheral blood. The receptors originated from a human donor in a cohort sampled during active COVID-19.

The V and J genes are TRBV27 and TRBJ2-1; D not certain. This CDR3 contains 12 residues. CDR1 and CDR2 from the germline V gene are MNHEY and SMNVEV (reference sequence). Trimming removed 5 bases at V and 4 bases at J, with 6 bases between. The CDR3, as DNA: TGTGCCAGCAGTGCCACATACAATGAGCAGTTCTTC. It translates to CASSATYNEQFF.

This clone was picked up one time. The rearrangement uses TRBV6-5 and TRBJ1-3; no clear D gene. CDR1 and CDR2 from the germline V gene are MNHEY and SVGAGI. V lost 7 bases, J lost 0 bases, and 10 bases lay in between. The CDR3 spans 14 residues. In DNA, the CDR3 is TGTGCCAGCATCGAATACAGCTCTGGAAACACCATATATTTT. Amino acid sequence: CASIEYSSGNTIYF.

The chain has TRBV6-6 and TRBJ2-3, with D hard to call. V lost 5 bases, J lost 1 base, and 13 bases lay in between. CDR3 size: 15 residues. Germline values: CDR1 MNHNY, CDR2 SVGAGI (reference sequence). CDR3 loop: CASSLLSEGTDTQYF. In DNA, the CDR3 is TGTGCCAGCAGTCTACTATCTGAGGGCACAGATACGCAGTATTTT.

The genes are TRBV19 and TRBJ1-3; D is undetermined. Germline CDR1 is LNHDA and CDR2 is SQIVND (reference sequence). The CDR3 runs to 15 residues. V was shortened by 4 bases and J by 0 bases, with 10 bases between the two germline ends. As DNA, the CDR3 is TGTGCCAGTAGTAGGTCATTACACTCTGGAAACACCATATATTTT. Protein product: CASSRSLHSGNTIYF.

The V and J genes are TRBV5-4 and TRBJ2-2, with D possibly being TRBD2 (6 bases). CDR1 is SGHNT and CDR2 is YYREEE in the germline V gene (reference sequence). The CDR3 runs 15 residues. Trimming shortened V by 0 bases and J by 5 bases, and 11 bases separated the two germline ends. CDR3 region: CASSLAGVRTGELFF. The CDR3 nucleotides are TGTGCCAGCAGCTTGGCGGGAGTCCGAACCGGGGAGCTGTTTTTT.

This clone showed up just once. The chain recombines TRBV6-5 with TRBJ2-7, with TRBD1 matching over 7 bases. This CDR3 contains 16 residues. V trimming: 4 bases; J trimming: 2 bases; junction bases outside the gene matches: 11. Germline V gene lookup returns CDR1 MNHEY and CDR2 SVGAGI. This CDR3 is CASSFHVGTVPYEQYF. CDR3 coding DNA: TGTGCCAGCAGTTTTCACGTGGGGACAGTCCCCTACGAGCAGTACTTC.

The V call is TRBV5-6, the J call TRBJ1-1; D is undetermined. The CDR3 extends over 13 amino acids. In germline, CDR1 is SGHDT, CDR2 YYEEEE. V lost 2 bases and J 1 base, leaving 6 bases between the germline ends. CDR3 in amino acids: CASSFPRNTEAFF. In nucleotides, the CDR3 is TGTGCCAGCAGCTTCCCCCGGAACACTGAAGCTTTCTTT.

The chain is built from TRBV5-5 and TRBJ2-5, with 9 bases fitting TRBD1. Per the germline V gene, CDR1 is SGHKS and CDR2 is YYEKEE (reference sequence). Trimming removed 4 bases from V and 5 bases from J; junction bases left unmatched: 9. The CDR3 loop spans 15 amino acids. The CDR3 DNA reads as TGTGCCAGCAGCATACCTACAGGGGGCGGGGAGACCCAGTACTTC. It codes for CASSIPTGGGETQYF.

This clone was seen a single time. The genes are TRBV3-1 (or the pseudogene TRBV3-2) and TRBJ2-7; the D gene is possibly TRBD2 (5 bases). The germline V and J ends were trimmed by 2 bases and 2 bases, with 16 bases remaining between them. The germline V gene has CDR1 LGHDT and CDR2 YNNKEL (reference sequence). This CDR3 has 16 amino acids. CDR3 DNA: TGTGCCAGCAGCCAAACTCCGCTAGCCGGGACCTACGAGCAGTACTTC. Translation: CASSQTPLAGTYEQYF.

V gene TRBV15 combines with J gene TRBJ2-5; 10 positions match TRBD2. Germline V CDR1 and CDR2: LNHNV, YYDKDF (reference sequence). J lost 6 bases, V lost 0 bases, and 7 bases had no gene match. The CDR3 covers 16 residues. The CDR3 spells CATSREMTSGLQTQYF. The CDR3 nucleotides read TGTGCCACCAGCAGAGAAATGACTAGCGGGCTGCAGACCCAGTACTTC.

This clone appeared a single time. The chain couples TRBV2 to TRBJ2-3; weak D call: TRBD2 (6 bases). From germline, CDR1 is SNHLY and CDR2 FYNNEI. Trimming removed 7 bases from V and 0 bases from J, with 17 bases in between. CDR3 length: 16 amino acids. CDR3 DNA sequence: TGTGCCAGCACCCCAATGGGACTTTCCAGCACAGATACGCAGTATTTT. This encodes CASTPMGLSSTDTQYF.

The V and J genes are TRBV5-4 and TRBJ2-1; 7 nucleotides line up with TRBD2. The CDR3 contains 15 residues. In germline, CDR1 is SGHNT, CDR2 YYREEE (reference sequence). V lost 3 bases and J lost 7; bases outside the gene matches: 10. CDR3 sequence reads: CASSYLREAGNEQFF. For the CDR3, the DNA is TGTGCCAGCAGCTACCTCCGGGAGGCGGGTAATGAGCAGTTCTTC. The full variable domain, rest sourced from reference TRBV5-4 and TRBJ2-1, is ETGVTQSPTHLIKTRGQQVTLRCSSQSGHNTVSWYQQALGQGPQFIFQYYREEENGRGNFPPRFSGLQFPNYSSELNVNALELDDSALYLCASSYLREAGNEQFFGPGTRLTVL.